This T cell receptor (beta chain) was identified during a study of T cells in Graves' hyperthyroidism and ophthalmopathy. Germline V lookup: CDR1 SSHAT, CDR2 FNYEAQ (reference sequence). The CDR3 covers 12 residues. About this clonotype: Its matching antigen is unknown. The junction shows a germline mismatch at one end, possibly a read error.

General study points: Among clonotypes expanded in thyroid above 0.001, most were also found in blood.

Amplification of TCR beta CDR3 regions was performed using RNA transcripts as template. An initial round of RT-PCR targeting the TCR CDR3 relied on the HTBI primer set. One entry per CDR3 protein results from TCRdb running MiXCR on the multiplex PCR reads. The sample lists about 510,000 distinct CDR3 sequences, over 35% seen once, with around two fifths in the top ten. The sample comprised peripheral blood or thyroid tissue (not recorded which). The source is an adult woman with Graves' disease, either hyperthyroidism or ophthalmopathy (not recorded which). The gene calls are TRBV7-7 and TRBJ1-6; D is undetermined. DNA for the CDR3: TGTGCTAGCAGCTTAATGGATTCACCCCTCCACTTT. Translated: CASSLMDSPLHF. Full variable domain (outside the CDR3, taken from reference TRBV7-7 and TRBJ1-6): GAGVSQSPRYKVTKRGQDVTLRCDPISSHATLYWYQQALGQGPEFLTYFNYEAQPDKSGLPSDRFSAERPEGSISTLTIQRTEQRDSAMYRCASSLMDSPLHFGNGTRLTVT.